The entry that follows covers one T cell receptor (beta chain) sequence. The data belong to a study of blood T cell repertoires in COVID-19. The wider study: Acute and convalescent COVID-19 specimens originated in the United States, Italy and Spain.

This CDR3 spans 15 amino acids. CDR1 is SGHKS and CDR2 is YYEKEE in the germline V gene (reference sequence). V dropped 4 bases and J dropped 3; count of bases not matched to a gene: 7. The authors' processing: Nucleated cell counts were estimated from reference gene primer amplification. The repertoire was sequenced with immunoSEQ multiplex PCR; TCRdb's copy has only in-frame clones and lacks some. V and J calls and clone size come straight from that table; D and trimming were deduced from the DNA. The data hold around 260,000 clones, with 75% to 90% observed a single time. Recruited during active infection, patients (from Seattle) were subsequently followed longitudinally.

The sequenced sample was peripheral blood. This sequence was found in a woman aged 70-85 years with COVID-19, enrolled during active disease. The chain joins TRBV5-5 to TRBJ1-2; 9 positions match TRBD1. The CDR3 DNA reads as TGTGCCAGCAGCCCGGGACAGGGACTTTACTATGGCTACACCTTC. Amino acids: CASSPGQGLYYGYTF.